The sample holds a few counts of the clone carrying this T cell receptor (beta chain). Its matching antigen is unknown. TCR alpha and TCR beta cDNA libraries carrying sample barcodes and UMIs came from 5'RACE with constant-segment primers. TCRdb reprocessed the 5' RACE reads via MiXCR and lists one record per CDR3 protein. The sample holds under 200,000 distinct CDR3 sequences, more than 9% seen once. The sample originates from a study of T-cell memory formation after mild COVID-19. Study context: TCR clusters were largely donor specific.

V was cut by 0 bases and J by 3 bases, with 12 bases left in between. CDR3 size: 14 residues. Per germline, CDR1 DFQATT and CDR2 SNEGSKA (reference sequence). Study-level points and caveats: Pre-infection memory already had some responding clones, implying cross-reactive memory joined. The authors did not confirm SARS-CoV-2 specificity of second-wave clones peaking day 37.

V gene TRBV20-1 combines with J gene TRBJ2-7, with D possibly matching TRBD2 (7 bases). Specimen: PBMCs or a T cell subset sorted from them (not recorded which). The TCR was taken from a man younger than 35 who had mild COVID-19 (a few samples of this study predate the infection). Cell type and time point are not known. The DNA of the CDR3 is TGCAGTGCTAGAGATGGGGGGGCCTTCTACGAGCAGTACTTC. This codes for CSARDGGAFYEQYF.